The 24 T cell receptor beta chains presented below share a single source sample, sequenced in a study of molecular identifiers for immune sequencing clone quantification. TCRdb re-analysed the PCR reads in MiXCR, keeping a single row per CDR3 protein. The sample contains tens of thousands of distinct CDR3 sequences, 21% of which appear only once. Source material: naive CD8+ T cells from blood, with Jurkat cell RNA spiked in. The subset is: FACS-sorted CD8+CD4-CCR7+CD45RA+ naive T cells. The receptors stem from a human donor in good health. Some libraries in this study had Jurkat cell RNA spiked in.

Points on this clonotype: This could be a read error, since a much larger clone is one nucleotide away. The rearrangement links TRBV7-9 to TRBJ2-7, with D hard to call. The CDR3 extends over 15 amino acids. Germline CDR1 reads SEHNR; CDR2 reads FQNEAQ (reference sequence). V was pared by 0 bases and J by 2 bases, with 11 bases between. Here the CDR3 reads CASSLAECTAYEQYF. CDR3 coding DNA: TGTGCCAGCAGCTTAGCTGAGTGCACTGCCTACGAGCAGTACTTC.

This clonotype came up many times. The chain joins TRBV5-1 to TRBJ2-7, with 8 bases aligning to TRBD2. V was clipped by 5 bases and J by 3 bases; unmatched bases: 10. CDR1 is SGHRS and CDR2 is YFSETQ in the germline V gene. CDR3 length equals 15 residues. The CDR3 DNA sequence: TGCGCCAGCAGAATTCGGGGGGGTACCTACTACGAGCAGTACTTC. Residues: CASRIRGGTYYEQYF.

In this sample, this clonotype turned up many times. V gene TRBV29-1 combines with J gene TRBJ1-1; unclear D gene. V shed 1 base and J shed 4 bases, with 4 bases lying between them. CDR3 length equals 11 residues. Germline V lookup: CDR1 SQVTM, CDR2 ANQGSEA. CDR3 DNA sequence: TGCAGCGTTGAAGGAGGCACTGAAGCTTTCTTT. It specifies CSVEGGTEAFF.

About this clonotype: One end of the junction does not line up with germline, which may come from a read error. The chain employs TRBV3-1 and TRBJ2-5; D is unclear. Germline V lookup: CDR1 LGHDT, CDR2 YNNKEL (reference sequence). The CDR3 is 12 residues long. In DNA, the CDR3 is TGTGCCAGCAGCCAAGTTCAAGAGACCCAGGACTTC. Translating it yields CASSQVQETQDF.

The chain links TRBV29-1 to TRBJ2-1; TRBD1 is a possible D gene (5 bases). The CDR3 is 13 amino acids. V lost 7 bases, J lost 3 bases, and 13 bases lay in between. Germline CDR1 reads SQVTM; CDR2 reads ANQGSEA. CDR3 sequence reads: CSAAKGIYNEQFF. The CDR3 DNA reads TGCAGCGCTGCAAAGGGGATCTACAATGAGCAGTTCTTC.

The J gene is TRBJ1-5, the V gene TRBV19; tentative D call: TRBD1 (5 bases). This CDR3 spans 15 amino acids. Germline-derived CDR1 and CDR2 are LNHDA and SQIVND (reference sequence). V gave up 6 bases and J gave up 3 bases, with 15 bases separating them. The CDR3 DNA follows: TGTGCCAGTAGACTTACCAGGGTTTTCAATCAGCCCCAGCATTTT. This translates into CASRLTRVFNQPQHF.

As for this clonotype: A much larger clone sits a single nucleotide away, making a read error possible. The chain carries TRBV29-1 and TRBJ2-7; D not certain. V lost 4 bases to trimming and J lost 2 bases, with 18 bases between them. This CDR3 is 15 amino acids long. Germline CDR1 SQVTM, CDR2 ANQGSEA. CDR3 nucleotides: TGCAGCGTTGCCCTGTCGGGCAGGCCCACCTACGAGCAGTACTTC. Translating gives CSVALSGRPTYEQYF.

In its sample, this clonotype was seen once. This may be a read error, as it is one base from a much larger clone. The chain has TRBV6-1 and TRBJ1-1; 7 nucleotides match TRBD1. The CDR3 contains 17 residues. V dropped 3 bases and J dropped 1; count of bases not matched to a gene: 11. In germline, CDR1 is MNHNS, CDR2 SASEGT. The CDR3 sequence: CASSDPLRQGGNTEAFF. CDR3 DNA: TGTGCCAGCAGTGATCCCCTTCGACAGGGAGGGAACACTGAAGCTTTCTTT.

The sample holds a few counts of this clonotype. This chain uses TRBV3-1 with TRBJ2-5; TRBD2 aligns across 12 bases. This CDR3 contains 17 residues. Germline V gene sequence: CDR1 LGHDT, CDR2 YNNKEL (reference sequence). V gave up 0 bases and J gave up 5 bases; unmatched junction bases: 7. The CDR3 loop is CASSQDIGLAGWETQYF. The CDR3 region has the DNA TGTGCCAGCAGCCAAGATATCGGACTAGCGGGGTGGGAGACCCAGTACTTC.

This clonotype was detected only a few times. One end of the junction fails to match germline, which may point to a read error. The CDR3 loop reads CAGSFNQGENEQYF. In nucleotides, the CDR3 is TGTGCCGGCAGTTTTAACCAGGGGGAAAACGAGCAGTACTTC. V usage is TRBV27 and J usage is TRBJ2-7; 7 positions match TRBD1. Germline lookup yields CDR1 MNHEY and CDR2 SMNVEV (reference sequence). There are 14 residues in the CDR3.

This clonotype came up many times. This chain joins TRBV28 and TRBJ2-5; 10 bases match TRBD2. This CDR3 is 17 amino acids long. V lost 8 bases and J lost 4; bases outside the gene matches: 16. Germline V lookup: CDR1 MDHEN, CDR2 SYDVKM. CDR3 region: CASSPGLAGDLGETQYF. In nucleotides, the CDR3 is TGTGCCAGCTCCCCTGGGCTAGCGGGGGACCTAGGAGAGACCCAGTACTTC.

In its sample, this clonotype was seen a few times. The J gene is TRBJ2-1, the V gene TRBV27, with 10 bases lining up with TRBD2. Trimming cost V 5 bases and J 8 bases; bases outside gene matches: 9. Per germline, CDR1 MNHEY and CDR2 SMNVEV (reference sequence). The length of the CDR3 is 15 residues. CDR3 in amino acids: CASSEPGLASHEQFF. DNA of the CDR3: TGTGCCAGCAGTGAGCCGGGACTAGCGTCCCATGAGCAGTTCTTC.

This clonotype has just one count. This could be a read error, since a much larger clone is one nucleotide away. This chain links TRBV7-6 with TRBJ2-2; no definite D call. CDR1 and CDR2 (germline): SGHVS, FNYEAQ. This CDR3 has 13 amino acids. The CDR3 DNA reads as TGTACCAGCAGCTTAGACGAATCCGGGGAGCTGTTTTTT. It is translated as CTSSLDESGELFF.

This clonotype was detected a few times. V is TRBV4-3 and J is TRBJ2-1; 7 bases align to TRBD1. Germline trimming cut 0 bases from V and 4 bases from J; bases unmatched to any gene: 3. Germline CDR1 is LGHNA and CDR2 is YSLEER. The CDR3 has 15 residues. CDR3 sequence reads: CASSQDTTGYNEQFF. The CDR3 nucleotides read TGCGCCAGCAGCCAAGATACGACAGGGTACAATGAGCAGTTCTTC.

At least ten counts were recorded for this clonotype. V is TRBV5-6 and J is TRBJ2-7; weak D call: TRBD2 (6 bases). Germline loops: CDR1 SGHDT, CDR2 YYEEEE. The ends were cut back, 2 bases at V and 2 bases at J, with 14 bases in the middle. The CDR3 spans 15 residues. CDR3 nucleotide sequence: TGTGCCAGCAGCTTAGGTAGCGGTCCCGCCTACGAGCAGTACTTC. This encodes CASSLGSGPAYEQYF.

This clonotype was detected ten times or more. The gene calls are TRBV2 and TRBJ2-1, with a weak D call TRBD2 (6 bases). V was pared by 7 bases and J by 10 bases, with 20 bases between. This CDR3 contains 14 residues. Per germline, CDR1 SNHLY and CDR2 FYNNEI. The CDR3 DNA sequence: TGTGCCAGCAAACTAGCTCTCAGCGGAGACGAGCAGTTCTTC. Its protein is CASKLALSGDEQFF.

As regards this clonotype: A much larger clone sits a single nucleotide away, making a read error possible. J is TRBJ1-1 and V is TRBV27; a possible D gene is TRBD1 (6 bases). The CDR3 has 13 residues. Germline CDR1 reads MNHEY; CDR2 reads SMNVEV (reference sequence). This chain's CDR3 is CAGRETGIVGAFF. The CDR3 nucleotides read TGTGCCGGCAGGGAAACAGGGATTGTAGGAGCTTTCTTT.

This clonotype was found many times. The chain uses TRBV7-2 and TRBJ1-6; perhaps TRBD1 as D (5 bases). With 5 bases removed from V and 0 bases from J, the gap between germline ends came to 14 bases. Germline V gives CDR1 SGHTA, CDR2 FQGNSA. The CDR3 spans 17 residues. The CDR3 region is CASSLEPGSSYNSPLHF. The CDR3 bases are TGTGCCAGCAGCCTAGAACCAGGGAGCTCCTATAATTCACCCCTCCACTTT.

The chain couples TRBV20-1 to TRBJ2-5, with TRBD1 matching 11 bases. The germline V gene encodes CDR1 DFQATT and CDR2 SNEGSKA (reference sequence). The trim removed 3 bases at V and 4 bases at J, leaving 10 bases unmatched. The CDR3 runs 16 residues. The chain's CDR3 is CSARGSGTGGIETQYF. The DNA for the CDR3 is TGCAGTGCTAGGGGGTCGGGGACAGGGGGGATAGAGACCCAGTACTTC.

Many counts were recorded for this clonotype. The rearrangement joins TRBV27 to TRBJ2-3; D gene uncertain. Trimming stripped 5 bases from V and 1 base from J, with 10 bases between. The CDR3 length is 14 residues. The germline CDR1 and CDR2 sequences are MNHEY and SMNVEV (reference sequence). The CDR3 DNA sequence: TGTGCCAGCAGTCGAGCGCAGGGCACAGATACGCAGTATTTT. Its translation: CASSRAQGTDTQYF.

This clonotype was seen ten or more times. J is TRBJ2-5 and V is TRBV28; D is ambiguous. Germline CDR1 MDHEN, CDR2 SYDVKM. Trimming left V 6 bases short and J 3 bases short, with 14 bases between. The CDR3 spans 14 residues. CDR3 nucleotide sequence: TGTGCCAGCAGCCCCCGCCGGCTGGAAGAGACCCAGTACTTC. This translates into CASSPRRLEETQYF.

The CDR3 sequence is CASSGHQFNEQFF. The DNA of the CDR3 is TGTGCCAGTAGCGGCCACCAGTTTAATGAGCAGTTCTTC. The chain has TRBV19 and TRBJ2-1; D is ambiguous. Germline V gene sequence: CDR1 LNHDA, CDR2 SQIVND (reference sequence). The CDR3 totals 13 residues. V lost 6 bases, J lost 7 bases, and 13 bases lay in between.

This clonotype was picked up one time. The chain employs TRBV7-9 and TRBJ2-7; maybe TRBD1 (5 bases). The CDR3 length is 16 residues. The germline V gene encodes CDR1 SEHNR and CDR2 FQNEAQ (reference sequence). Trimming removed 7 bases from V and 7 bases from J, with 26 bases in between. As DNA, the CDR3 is TGTGCCAGCAATCTAGGGGCAGGTTTGGTTTTCGAAGAGCAGTACTTC. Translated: CASNLGAGLVFEEQYF.

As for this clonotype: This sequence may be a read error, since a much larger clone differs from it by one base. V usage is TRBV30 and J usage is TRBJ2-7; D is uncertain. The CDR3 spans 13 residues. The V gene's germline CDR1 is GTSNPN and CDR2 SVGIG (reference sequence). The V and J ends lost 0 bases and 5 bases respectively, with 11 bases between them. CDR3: CAWSVAALNEQYF. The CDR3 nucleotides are TGTGCCTGGAGTGTAGCTGCGCTGAACGAGCAGTACTTC.